This passage covers 9 T cell receptor beta chains from one sample sequenced in a study of blood T cell repertoires in COVID-19. Only in-frame clones appear in the TCRdb table, and some are missing; sequencing was by immunoSEQ multiplex PCR. The profile covers some 300,000 clones, with approximately 86% appearing a single time and about 1% taken by the ten largest. Sequenced: PBMCs or T cells enriched from blood (not recorded which). Receptors originate from a woman in her 30s who had recovered from COVID-19.

There are many counts of this clone. The chain carries TRBV7-9 and TRBJ2-5; TRBD2 agrees at 11 bases. CDR1 is SEHNR, CDR2 FQNEAQ, per germline (reference sequence). This CDR3 spans 14 amino acids. V lost 4 bases and J lost 4; bases outside the gene matches: 2. The CDR3 DNA reads as TGTGCCAGCAGCTCAGGACTAGCGGGAGAGACCCAGTACTTC. Amino acid sequence: CASSSGLAGETQYF. Combining the CDR3 with reference TRBV7-9 and TRBJ2-5 gives the whole variable domain DTGVSQNPRHKITKRGQNVTFRCDPISEHNRLYWYRQTLGQGPEFLTYFQNEAQLEKSRLLSDRFSAERPKGSFSTLEIQRTEQGDSAMYLCASSSGLAGETQYFGPGTRLLVL.

The V gene is TRBV7-8, the J gene TRBJ1-5; possibly TRBD1 for D (6 bases). Trimming took off 4 bases at V and 0 bases at J, with 22 bases between the two ends. Germline CDR1 is SGHVS and CDR2 is FQNEAQ. The CDR3 is 19 amino acids. The CDR3 sequence is CASSSTLVGAPFSNQPQHF. Here the CDR3 DNA reads TGTGCCAGCAGCTCTACCCTAGTGGGGGCCCCCTTTAGCAATCAGCCCCAGCATTTT. Full variable domain (missing parts from reference TRBV7-8 and TRBJ1-5): GAGVSQSPRYKVAKRGQDVALRCDPISGHVSLFWYQQALGQGPEFLTYFQNEAQLDKSGLPSDRFFAERPEGSVSTLKIQRTQQEDSAVYLCASSSTLVGAPFSNQPQHFGDGTRLSIL.

The rearrangement joins TRBV28 to TRBJ2-7; TRBD1 matches at 7 bases. V lost 5 bases and J lost 0; bases outside the gene matches: 7. CDR1 and CDR2 (germline): MDHEN, SYDVKM. The CDR3 covers 15 residues. As DNA, the CDR3 is TGTGCCAGCAGTCTATTAACAGGGGCCTCCTACGAGCAGTACTTC. It codes for CASSLLTGASYEQYF.

The chain is built from TRBV9 and TRBJ2-1; 12 bases fit TRBD2. Germline CDR1 and CDR2: SGDLS and YYNGEE. This CDR3 comprises 16 residues. Unmatched junction bases numbered 6, after V lost 4 bases and J lost 4 bases. This CDR3 is CASSRRLAGVYNEQFF. CDR3 in DNA: TGTGCCAGCAGCCGCAGACTAGCGGGAGTGTACAATGAGCAGTTCTTC.

This clone has only a few counts. The chain uses TRBV4-3 and TRBJ2-1, with 11 bases aligning to TRBD2. This CDR3 is built from 18 residues. From germline, CDR1 is LGHNA and CDR2 YSLEER. The trim removed 4 bases at V and 3 bases at J, leaving 11 bases unmatched. CDR3 in DNA: TGCGCCAGCAGCCGTAGCGGGGGGGCCGGTACAATCTACAATGAGCAGTTCTTC. Translated, it gives CASSRSGGAGTIYNEQFF.

This clone came up a few times. This chain connects TRBV5-6 to TRBJ1-1; possible D gene TRBD1, 6 bases. The V end lost 5 bases, the J end lost 7 bases, and 18 bases lay between the germline ends. Per the germline V gene, CDR1 is SGHDT and CDR2 is YYEEEE. This CDR3 has 14 residues. CDR3 nucleotides: TGTGCCAGCAGTTACTACAGGGTCCAGGGTGAAGCTTTCTTT. It encodes CASSYYRVQGEAFF.

In DNA form, the CDR3 reads TGCAGCGTTGAGCTTAGGGGAAAAGAGACCCAGTACTTC. Its translation is CSVELRGKETQYF. This chain uses TRBV29-1 with TRBJ2-5, with a possible D match to TRBD1 (5 bases). The CDR3 runs 13 residues. V lost 3 bases to trimming and J lost 3 bases, with 11 bases between them. Germline V gene lookup returns CDR1 SQVTM and CDR2 ANQGSEA.

The chain couples TRBV6-2 or TRBV6-3 to TRBJ1-1; 7 bases match TRBD1. V gave up 6 bases and J gave up 0 bases; unmatched junction bases: 7. Germline V gives CDR1 MNHEY, CDR2 SVGEGT. The CDR3 loop spans 15 amino acids. The CDR3: CASSKRTGMNTEAFF. The CDR3 DNA sequence: TGTGCCAGCAGCAAAAGGACAGGAATGAACACTGAAGCTTTCTTT.

This clone was seen only once. The V call is TRBV7-6, the J call TRBJ1-2; D gene ambiguous. The V gene's germline CDR1 is SGHVS and CDR2 FNYEAQ. CDR3 length: 13 residues. V was pared by 1 base and J by 7 bases, with 10 bases between. This CDR3 is CASSLVGGGGYTF. In DNA, the CDR3 is TGTGCCAGCAGCTTAGTGGGAGGAGGTGGCTACACCTTC.